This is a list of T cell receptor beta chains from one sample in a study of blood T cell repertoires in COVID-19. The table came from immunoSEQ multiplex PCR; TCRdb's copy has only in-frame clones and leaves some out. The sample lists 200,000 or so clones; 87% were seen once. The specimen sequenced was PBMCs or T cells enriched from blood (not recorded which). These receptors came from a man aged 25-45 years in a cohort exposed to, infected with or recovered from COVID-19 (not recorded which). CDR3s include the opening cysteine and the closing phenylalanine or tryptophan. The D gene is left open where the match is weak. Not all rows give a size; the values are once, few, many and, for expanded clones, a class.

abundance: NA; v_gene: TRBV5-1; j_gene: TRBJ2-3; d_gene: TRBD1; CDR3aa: CASSLGVRDRGLDTQYF; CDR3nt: TGCGCCAGCAGCTTGGGGGTTAGGGACAGGGGTCTGGATACGCAGTATTTT
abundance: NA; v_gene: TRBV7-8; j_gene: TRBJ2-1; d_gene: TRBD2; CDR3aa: CASSLGAGGRENEQFF; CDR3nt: TGTGCCAGCAGCTTAGGGGCGGGAGGTCGGGAAAATGAGCAGTTCTTC
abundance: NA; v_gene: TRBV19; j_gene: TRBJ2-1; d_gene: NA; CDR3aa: CASSIRAASYNEQFF; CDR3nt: TGTGCCAGTAGTATAAGAGCGGCGTCCTACAATGAGCAGTTCTTC
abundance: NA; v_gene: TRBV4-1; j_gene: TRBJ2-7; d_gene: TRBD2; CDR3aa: CASSLLEVAGYEQYF; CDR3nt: TGCGCCAGCAGCCTATTGGAGGTAGCGGGATACGAGCAGTACTTC
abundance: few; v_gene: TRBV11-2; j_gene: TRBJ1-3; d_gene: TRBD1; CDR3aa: CASSRGQPADSGNTIYF; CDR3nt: TGTGCCAGCAGCAGGGGGCAGCCAGCCGACTCTGGAAACACCATATATTTT
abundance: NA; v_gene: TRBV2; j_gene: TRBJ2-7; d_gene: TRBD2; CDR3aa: CASSGPRDSGRIGSYEQYF; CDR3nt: TGTGCCAGCAGTGGGCCCAGGGATAGCGGGAGAATTGGGAGCTACGAGCAGTACTTC
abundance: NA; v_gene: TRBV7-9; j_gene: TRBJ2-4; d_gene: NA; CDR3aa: CASSLAEGVAKNIQYF; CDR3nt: TGTGCCAGCAGCTTAGCGGAAGGGGTAGCCAAAAACATTCAGTACTTC
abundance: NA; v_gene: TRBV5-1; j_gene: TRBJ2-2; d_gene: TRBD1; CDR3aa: CASSRTGTGEVTGELFF; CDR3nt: TGCGCCAGCAGCAGAACCGGGACAGGGGAGGTTACCGGGGAGCTGTTTTTT
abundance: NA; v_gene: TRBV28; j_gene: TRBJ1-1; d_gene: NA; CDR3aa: CASTTSGTEAFF; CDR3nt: TGTGCCAGCACCACGTCAGGCACTGAAGCTTTCTTT
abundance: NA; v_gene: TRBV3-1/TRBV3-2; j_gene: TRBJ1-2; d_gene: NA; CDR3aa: CASSQEAPPLNVNYGYTF; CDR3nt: TGTGCCAGCAGCCAAGAGGCCCCACCCCTGAACGTTAACTATGGCTACACCTTC
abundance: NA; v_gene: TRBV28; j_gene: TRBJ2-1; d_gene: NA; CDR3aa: CASSQDRSSYNEQFF; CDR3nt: TGTGCCAGCAGCCAAGACAGGAGCTCCTACAATGAGCAGTTCTTC
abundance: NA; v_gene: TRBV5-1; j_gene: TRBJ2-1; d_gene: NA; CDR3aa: CASSLKVLPGDNEQFF; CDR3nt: TGCGCCAGCAGCTTGAAGGTCCTCCCCGGAGATAATGAGCAGTTCTTC
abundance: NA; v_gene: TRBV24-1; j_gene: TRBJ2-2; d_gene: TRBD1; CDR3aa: CATSDLGWDRGTGELFF; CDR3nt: TGTGCCACCAGTGATTTGGGATGGGACAGGGGAACCGGGGAGCTGTTTTTT
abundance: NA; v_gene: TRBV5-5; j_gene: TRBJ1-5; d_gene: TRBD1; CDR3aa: CASSQGQPNQPQHF; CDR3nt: TGTGCCAGCAGCCAGGGACAGCCTAATCAGCCCCAGCATTTT
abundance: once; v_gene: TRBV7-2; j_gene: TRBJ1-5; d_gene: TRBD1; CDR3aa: CASSLVSRTGSSNQPQHF; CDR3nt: TGTGCCAGCAGCTTAGTATCGCGGACAGGTAGTAGCAATCAGCCCCAGCATTTT
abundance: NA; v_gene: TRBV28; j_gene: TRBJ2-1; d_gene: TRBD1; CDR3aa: CASSSPGTGWLNEQFF; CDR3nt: TGTGCCAGCAGCTCCCCCGGGACAGGGTGGTTGAATGAGCAGTTCTTC
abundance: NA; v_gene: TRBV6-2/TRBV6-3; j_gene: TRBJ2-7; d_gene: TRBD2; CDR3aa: CASSRSGSSYEQYF; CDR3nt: TGTGCCAGCAGCCGTAGCGGGAGCTCCTACGAGCAGTACTTC
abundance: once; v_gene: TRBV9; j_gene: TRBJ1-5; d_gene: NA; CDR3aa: CASSVGSGVGQPQHF; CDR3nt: TGTGCCAGCAGCGTCGGGTCAGGGGTGGGTCAGCCCCAGCATTTT
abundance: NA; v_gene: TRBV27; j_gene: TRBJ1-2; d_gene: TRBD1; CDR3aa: CASKTGGAYGYTF; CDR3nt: TGTGCCAGCAAAACAGGGGGAGCCTATGGCTACACCTTC
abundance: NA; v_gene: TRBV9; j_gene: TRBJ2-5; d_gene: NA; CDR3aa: CASSVNTGAGETQYF; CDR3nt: TGTGCCAGCAGCGTAAATACGGGAGCCGGAGAGACCCAGTACTTC
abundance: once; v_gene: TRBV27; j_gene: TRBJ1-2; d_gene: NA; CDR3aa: CASSSPGGGYTF; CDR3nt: TGTGCCAGCAGTTCCCCGGGGGGCGGCTACACCTTC
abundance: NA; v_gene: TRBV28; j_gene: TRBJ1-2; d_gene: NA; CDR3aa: CASSFSGSNYGYTF; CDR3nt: TGTGCCAGCAGTTTTTCGGGATCTAACTATGGCTACACCTTC
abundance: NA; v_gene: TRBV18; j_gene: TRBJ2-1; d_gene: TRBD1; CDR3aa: CASSQYRGTGGPRGEQFF; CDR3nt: TGTGCCAGCTCACAATACCGGGGGACAGGGGGACCTAGAGGTGAGCAGTTCTTC
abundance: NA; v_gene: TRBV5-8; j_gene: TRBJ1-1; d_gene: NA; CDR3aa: CASSTDPTGRLGTEAFF; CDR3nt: TGTGCCAGCAGCACTGACCCGACAGGACGTTTGGGCACTGAAGCTTTCTTT
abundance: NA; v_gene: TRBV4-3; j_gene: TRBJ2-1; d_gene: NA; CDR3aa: CASSHGRAPNNEQFF; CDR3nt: TGCGCCAGCAGCCACGGGAGAGCCCCGAACAATGAGCAGTTCTTC
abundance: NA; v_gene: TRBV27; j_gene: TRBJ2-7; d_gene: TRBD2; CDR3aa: CASSFSWGTSGKKYEQYF; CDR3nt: TGTGCCAGCAGTTTTTCATGGGGGACTAGCGGGAAAAAATACGAGCAGTACTTC
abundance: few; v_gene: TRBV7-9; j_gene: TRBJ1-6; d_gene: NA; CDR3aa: CASSLGADSPLHF; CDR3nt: TGTGCCAGCAGCTTAGGGGCAGATTCACCCCTCCACTTT
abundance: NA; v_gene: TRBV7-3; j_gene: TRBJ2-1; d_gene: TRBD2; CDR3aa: CASSLGLVAGGIGRQYNEQFF; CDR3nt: TGTGCCAGCAGCTTAGGATTGGTAGCGGGAGGGATCGGTCGACAATACAATGAGCAGTTCTTC
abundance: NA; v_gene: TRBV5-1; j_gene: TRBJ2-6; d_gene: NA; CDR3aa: CASSSGDVGANVLTF; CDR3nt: TGCGCCAGCAGCTCAGGGGATGTAGGGGCCAACGTCCTGACTTTC
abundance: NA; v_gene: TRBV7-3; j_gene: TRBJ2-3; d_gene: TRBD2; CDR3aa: CASSLRGLAPMADTQYF; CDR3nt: TGTGCCAGCAGCTTAAGGGGACTAGCCCCCATGGCGGATACGCAGTATTTT
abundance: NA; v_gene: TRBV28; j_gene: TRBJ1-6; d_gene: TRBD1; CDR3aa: CASKPTGDYNSPLHF; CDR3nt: TGTGCCAGCAAACCGACAGGGGACTATAATTCACCCCTCCACTTT
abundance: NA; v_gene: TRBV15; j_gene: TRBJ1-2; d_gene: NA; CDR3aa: CATSRPANYGYTF; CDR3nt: TGTGCCACCAGCCGTCCAGCTAACTATGGCTACACCTTC
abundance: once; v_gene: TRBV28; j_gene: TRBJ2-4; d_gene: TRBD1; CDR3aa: CASSPWTGKAKNIQYF; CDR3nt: TGTGCCAGCAGCCCCTGGACAGGGAAAGCCAAAAACATTCAGTACTTC
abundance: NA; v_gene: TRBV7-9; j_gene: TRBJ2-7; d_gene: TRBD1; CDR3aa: CASSMVGTGTKEQYF; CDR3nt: TGTGCCAGCAGTATGGTCGGGACAGGGACTAAAGAGCAGTACTTC
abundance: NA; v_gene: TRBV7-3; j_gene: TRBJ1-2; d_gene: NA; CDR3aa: CASSLGPVYGYTF; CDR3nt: TGTGCCAGCAGCCTAGGTCCAGTCTATGGCTACACCTTC